This T cell receptor beta chain was profiled in a study of CD8 T cells in ankylosing spondylitis. Study results and caveats: The study identified a TCR beta motif of roughly eight highly homologous variants that appeared characteristic of ankylosing spondylitis blood. Peripheral blood samples showed relatively rare disease-linked clones, and these clones were CD8+. Enrichment of disease-linked clones was reportedly significant in matched ankylosing spondylitis synovial fluid.

V lost 0 bases and J lost 5, with 7 bases in between. Per the germline V gene, CDR1 is LGHDT and CDR2 is YNNKEL (reference sequence). This CDR3 contains 14 residues. This clonotype came up many times. Its specificity is unknown. Libraries of TCR beta came from quantitative 5'-RACE with molecular barcodes. Via MiXCR, TCRdb re-called the 5' RACE reads, giving one row per CDR3 protein. The sample contains some 200,000 distinct CDR3 sequences, roughly 13% of which appear only once. The sample taken for sequencing was blood, either unsorted or a sorted T cell fraction (not recorded which). This receptor was obtained from a male donor with ankylosing spondylitis or in good health (not recorded which). The chain recombines TRBV3-1 with TRBJ2-2; weak D call: TRBD2 (5 bases). DNA of the CDR3: TGTGCCAGCAGCCAAGACCCGGGGACCGGGGAGCTGTTTTTT. Translating it yields CASSQDPGTGELFF.